A selection of T cell receptor beta chains follows, all from one sample in a study of blood T cell repertoires in COVID-19. Some clones are missing from TCRdb's copy, which holds only in-frame ones; the method was immunoSEQ multiplex PCR. The data show about 98,000 clones, around 80% seen once. Sequencing was carried out using peripheral blood. These receptors all come from a man between 60 and 70 years old with acute or convalescent COVID-19. Each CDR3 is given with its conserved first and last residue. Each record gives: J gene, D gene, clone size, V gene, CDR3 DNA, CDR3 protein. A D gene is named only where the DNA matches it firmly. Expanded clones are given a class, and other clones once, few, many or no size at all.

TRBJ1-2	-	-	TRBV3-1/TRBV3-2	TGTGCCAGCAGCCCACAGGGAAGGGCTGGCTACACCTTC	CASSPQGRAGYTF
TRBJ1-1	TRBD1	-	TRBV11-2	TGTGCCAGCAGCCTCCGACAGGGGAGGGTGAACACTGAAGCTTTCTTT	CASSLRQGRVNTEAFF
TRBJ2-1	TRBD2	-	TRBV7-2	TGTGCCAGCAGCTTAAAGGCTAGCGGGATCAATGAGCAGTTCTTC	CASSLKASGINEQFF
TRBJ2-7	-	-	TRBV29-1	TGCAGCGTTGAAAAGGCGGGGAAGAACTACGAGCAGTACTTC	CSVEKAGKNYEQYF
TRBJ2-7	TRBD1	-	TRBV3-1/TRBV3-2	TGTGCCAGCAGCCAGCCAGGGACAGCCTACGAGCAGTACTTC	CASSQPGTAYEQYF
TRBJ2-2	TRBD2	-	TRBV9	TGTGCCAGCAGCGGGACTAGCGGGCACACCGGGGAGCTGTTTTTT	CASSGTSGHTGELFF
TRBJ1-5	-	few	TRBV27	TGTGCCAGCAGTTTACAGAACAATCAGCCCCAGCATTTT	CASSLQNNQPQHF
TRBJ2-3	-	-	TRBV5-1	TGCGCCAGCGGGGGACTCCAGGAGGCCGATACGCAGTATTTT	CASGGLQEADTQYF
TRBJ2-3	-	-	TRBV5-4	TGTGCCAGCAGCTTCCCGGGAGAAGATACGCAGTATTTT	CASSFPGEDTQYF
TRBJ1-2	-	-	TRBV30	TGTGCCTGGAATAATCCAGGGGAAGCTAACTATGGCTACACCTTC	CAWNNPGEANYGYTF
TRBJ1-2	-	-	TRBV10-3	TGTGCCATCAGTGAGGCCCCTGCGTCCTATGGCTACACCTTC	CAISEAPASYGYTF
TRBJ2-1	-	-	TRBV28	TGTGCCAGCAGGGGCTTGTATGAGCAGTTCTTC	CASRGLYEQFF
TRBJ2-3	-	-	TRBV30	TGTGCCTGGTTTGCGGATAGCACAGATACGCAGTATTTT	CAWFADSTDTQYF
TRBJ1-1	TRBD1	-	TRBV5-1	TGCGCCAGCAGCTACTACAGGGGCAACACTGAAGCTTTCTTT	CASSYYRGNTEAFF
TRBJ2-2	-	-	TRBV6-5	TGTGCCAGCACTAGGGGGGGCCATAACACCGGGGAGCTGTTTTTT	CASTRGGHNTGELFF
TRBJ2-2	-	-	TRBV29-1	TGCAGCGGCCAGGGGCAGGGGTTAAGCGGGGAGCTGTTTTTT	CSGQGQGLSGELFF
TRBJ1-4	TRBD1	-	TRBV29-1	TGCAGCGCCGTCCGGGACAGGGGTGAAAAACTGTTTTTT	CSAVRDRGEKLFF
TRBJ1-6	-	-	TRBV27	TGTGCCAGCAGGTCTTCAGGGGAGACACCCCTCCACTTT	CASRSSGETPLHF
TRBJ1-1	-	few	TRBV19	TGTGCGAGCGGGACTGAAGCTTTCTTT	CASGTEAFF
TRBJ2-3	-	-	TRBV7-2	TGTGCCAGCAGCCCCGTTTATGTTAGCACAGATACGCAGTATTTT	CASSPVYVSTDTQYF
TRBJ2-2	-	-	TRBV19	TGTGCCAGTTGTTCTACCTTAAACACCGGGGAGCTGTTTTTT	CASCSTLNTGELFF
TRBJ2-3	TRBD2	-	TRBV30	TGTGCCTGGACGCGGGGGGGCCTGAATACGCAGTATTTT	CAWTRGGLNTQYF
TRBJ2-5	-	-	TRBV11-2	TGTGCCAGCAGATCCACCCGCGGGGAGGAGACCCAGTACTTC	CASRSTRGEETQYF
TRBJ2-6	TRBD1	few	TRBV7-6	TGTGCCAGCAGCTTAAGCGGCAGGGGGTCCGGTGGGGCCAACGTCCTGACTTTC	CASSLSGRGSGGANVLTF
TRBJ1-3	-	-	TRBV6-5	TGTGCCAGCAGTTCTAGTGTTTTCTCTGGAAACACCATATATTTT	CASSSSVFSGNTIYF
TRBJ1-2	-	-	TRBV6-1	TGTGCCAGCAGTGACAGGGCCGACTATGGCTACACCTTC	CASSDRADYGYTF
TRBJ2-2	TRBD2	-	TRBV5-1	TGCGCCAGCAGCTTGGCCGGTAGCGGGGGAGTCGGGGAGCTGTTTTTT	CASSLAGSGGVGELFF
TRBJ2-5	-	-	TRBV7-2	TGTGCCAGCAGCTTACATGGGCACAAAGAGACCCAGTACTTC	CASSLHGHKETQYF
TRBJ2-7	TRBD2	-	TRBV27	TGTGCCAGCAGTGCCTCCGGGACTAGCGGGGGGGGTTACGAGCAGTACTTC	CASSASGTSGGGYEQYF
TRBJ1-1	TRBD1	few	TRBV10-3	TGTGCCATTAGGGGGCTGGGGAACACTGAAGCTTTCTTT	CAIRGLGNTEAFF
TRBJ2-5	-	-	TRBV28	TGTGCCAGCAGTTTGGCCCAGGGTTGGTACTTC	CASSLAQGWYF
TRBJ1-1	-	-	TRBV6-1	TGTGCCAGCAGTGAAAGGGGGGGTGCGGCCACTGAAGCTTTCTTT	CASSERGGAATEAFF
TRBJ2-2	TRBD2	-	TRBV5-4	TGTGCCAGCAGCTCCCGGGGGGGAACCGGGGAGCTGTTTTTT	CASSSRGGTGELFF
TRBJ2-3	-	-	TRBV4-2	TGTGCCAGCAGCCAAGATGGCCCTCTAGCGACTAGCACAGATACGCAGTATTTT	CASSQDGPLATSTDTQYF
TRBJ1-2	-	-	TRBV2	TGTGCCGTCCGTTTCCAGGGCTATGATGGCTACACCTTC	CAVRFQGYDGYTF
TRBJ1-2	TRBD1	-	TRBV27	TGTGCCAGCAGTACCAGGGGGCGCCTCGGCTACACCTTC	CASSTRGRLGYTF
TRBJ2-7	-	-	TRBV6-5	TGTGCCAGCAGTTACTCGATAACATCCGAGCAGTACTTC	CASSYSITSEQYF
TRBJ2-5	TRBD2	-	TRBV11-2	TGTGCCAGCAGCAGCGGGGGGCTCCGGCGAGAGGCCCAGTACTTC	CASSSGGLRREAQYF
TRBJ2-3	TRBD2	-	TRBV7-6	TGTGCCAGCAGCTCTAGCGGCCTGAGCACAGATACGCAGTATTTT	CASSSSGLSTDTQYF
TRBJ2-1	-	-	TRBV24-1	TGTGCCACCAGTGATTCACTTTCTGGGACTCTCAATGAGCAGTTCTTC	CATSDSLSGTLNEQFF
TRBJ1-2	-	-	TRBV12-5	TGTGCTAGTGGTTTTGACGGGGGCTATGGCTACACCTTC	CASGFDGGYGYTF
TRBJ2-2	TRBD1	-	TRBV2	TGTGCCAGCGAAAAGGGACAGGGCAGGACCGGGGAGCTGTTTTTT	CASEKGQGRTGELFF
TRBJ1-2	TRBD1	-	TRBV6-5	TGTGCCAGCAGGTGGGACAGGGGTGCTAACTATGGCTACACCTTC	CASRWDRGANYGYTF
TRBJ2-5	TRBD1	-	TRBV6-5	TGTGCCAGCAGACAAACTAGGGACAGCACGGCCCAGTACTTC	CASRQTRDSTAQYF
TRBJ1-2	-	-	TRBV5-6	TGTGCCAGCAGCCCGGGGGGGACCTATGGCTACACCTTC	CASSPGGTYGYTF
TRBJ1-2	-	-	TRBV7-2	TGTGCCAGCAGCCATGACAGGAACTATGGCTACACCTTC	CASSHDRNYGYTF
TRBJ2-1	-	-	TRBV5-1	TGCGCCAGCAGCTTGGCAGGGCCCGCCTACAATGAGCAGTTCTTC	CASSLAGPAYNEQFF
TRBJ2-1	-	-	TRBV24-1	TGTGCCACCAGTGGTTCCTCCGCGACTAGTCTACAAGATGAGCAGTTCTTC	CATSGSSATSLQDEQFF
TRBJ2-7	TRBD2	-	TRBV3-1/TRBV3-2	TGTGCCAGCAGGGTAGCGGGGGCCTACGAGCAGTACTTC	CASRVAGAYEQYF
TRBJ2-5	-	-	TRBV24-1	TGTGCCACCAGTGAACCAGGGAAGGGGACCCAGTACTTC	CATSEPGKGTQYF
TRBJ2-2	TRBD1	-	TRBV30	TGTGCCTGGAAGGCAGGGGGCAACACCGGGGAGCTGTTTTTT	CAWKAGGNTGELFF
TRBJ1-2	-	-	TRBV5-1	TGCGCCAGCAGCTTGGTTTTGGGGGGGTCCTATGGCTACACCTTC	CASSLVLGGSYGYTF
TRBJ2-3	-	-	TRBV30	TGTGCCTGGAGTGTAGGGACACAACTCGGCACAGATACGCAGTATTTT	CAWSVGTQLGTDTQYF
TRBJ2-7	-	once	TRBV2	TGTGCCAGCAGTGAAGAGGCCAGGGGACGCAAGCAGTACTTC	CASSEEARGRKQYF